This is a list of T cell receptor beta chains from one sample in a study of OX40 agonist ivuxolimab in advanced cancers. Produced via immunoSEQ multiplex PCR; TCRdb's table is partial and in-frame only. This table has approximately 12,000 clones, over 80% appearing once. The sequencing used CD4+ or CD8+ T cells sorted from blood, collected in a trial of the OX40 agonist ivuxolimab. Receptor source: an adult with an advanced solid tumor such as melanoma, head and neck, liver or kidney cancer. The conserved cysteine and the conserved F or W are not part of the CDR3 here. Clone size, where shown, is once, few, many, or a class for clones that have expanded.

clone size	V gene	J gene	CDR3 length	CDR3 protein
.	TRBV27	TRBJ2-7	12	ASRLLGGYNEQY
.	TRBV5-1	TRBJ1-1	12	ASSLGQGSTEAF
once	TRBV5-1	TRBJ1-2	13	ASSLDRQGGYGYT
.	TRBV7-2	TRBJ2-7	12	ASSYRGVPYEQY
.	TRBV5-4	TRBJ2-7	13	ASSLAGTGWYEQY
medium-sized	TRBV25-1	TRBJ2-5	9	ASSLQETQY
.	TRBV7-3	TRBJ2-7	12	ASSPGTSGGEQY
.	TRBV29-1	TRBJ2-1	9	SVEGRDTPL
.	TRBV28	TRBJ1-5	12	ASSPDDYNQPQH
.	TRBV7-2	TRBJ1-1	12	ASSSEPGADEAF
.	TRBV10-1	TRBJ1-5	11	ASRKTVSQPQH
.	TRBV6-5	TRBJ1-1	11	ASRGSMNTEAF
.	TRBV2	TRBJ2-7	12	ASSEAPGSGEQY
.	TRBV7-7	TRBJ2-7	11	ASSRLEGYEQY
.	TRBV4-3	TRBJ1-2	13	ASSQDLGLDYGYT
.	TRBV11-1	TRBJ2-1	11	ASGIRSYNEQF
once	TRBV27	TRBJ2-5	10	ASMSGGETQY
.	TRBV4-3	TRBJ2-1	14	ASSQSTSSSYNEQF
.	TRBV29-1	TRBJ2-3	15	SAIAGGKQTSTDTQY
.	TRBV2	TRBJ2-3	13	ARLGGAVAQDTQY
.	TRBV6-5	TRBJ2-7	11	ASSYSSSVEQY
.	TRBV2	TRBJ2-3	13	ASYAGLAGTDTQY
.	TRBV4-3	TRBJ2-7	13	ASSQARQVRYEQY
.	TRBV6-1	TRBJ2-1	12	ASSWTGEGNEQF
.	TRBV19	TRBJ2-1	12	ASRERESGNEQF
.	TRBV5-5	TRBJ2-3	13	ASSPQRSSTDTQY
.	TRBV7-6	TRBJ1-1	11	ASGDRVWTEAF
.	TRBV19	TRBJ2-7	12	ASAPSRGPYEQY